This TCR beta chain emerged from a study of T cells in Graves' hyperthyroidism and ophthalmopathy. This clonotype was detected only a few times. Germline V CDR1 and CDR2: DFQATT, SNEGSKA (reference sequence). CDR3 size: 14 residues. V lost 4 bases to trimming and J lost 4 bases; unmatched junction nucleotides: 9. Not enrolled were patients with uncontrolled infection, other autoimmune disease, pregnancy or lactation. TCR beta CDR3 regions were amplified from RNA. First-round RT-PCR with HTBI primers amplified the TCR CDR3 region. TCRdb itself ran the multiplex PCR reads through MiXCR, one entry per CDR3 protein. The sample lists fewer than 650,000 distinct CDR3 sequences; 14% were seen once.

The chain couples TRBV20-1 to TRBJ1-2, with 7 bases aligning to TRBD1. Sequenced: blood. This receptor was identified in a woman under 30 with Graves' ophthalmopathy. The CDR3 DNA follows: TGCAGTGCTATACCCAACAGGGGAGGCTATGGCTACACCTTC. It yields the protein CSAIPNRGGYGYTF.